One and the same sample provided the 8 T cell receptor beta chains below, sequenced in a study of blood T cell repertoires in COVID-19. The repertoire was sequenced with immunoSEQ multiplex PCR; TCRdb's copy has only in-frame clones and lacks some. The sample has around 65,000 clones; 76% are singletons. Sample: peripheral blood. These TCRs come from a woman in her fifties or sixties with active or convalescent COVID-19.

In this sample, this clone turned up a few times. As DNA, the CDR3 is TGTGCCAGCAGCGCGCCCCCGGGAGGGGGAAACACCATATATTTT. It encodes CASSAPPGGGNTIYF. The chain employs TRBV9 and TRBJ1-3, with unresolved D. Germline V gives CDR1 SGDLS, CDR2 YYNGEE. This CDR3 is 15 amino acids long. Trimming stripped 3 bases from V and 4 bases from J, with 14 bases between.

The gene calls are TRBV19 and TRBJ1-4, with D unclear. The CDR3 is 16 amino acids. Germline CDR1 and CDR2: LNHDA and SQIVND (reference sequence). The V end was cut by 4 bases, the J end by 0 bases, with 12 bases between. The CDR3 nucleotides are TGTGCCAGTAGTACCCAGAGACTCGCAACTAATGAAAAACTGTTTTTT. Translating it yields CASSTQRLATNEKLFF.

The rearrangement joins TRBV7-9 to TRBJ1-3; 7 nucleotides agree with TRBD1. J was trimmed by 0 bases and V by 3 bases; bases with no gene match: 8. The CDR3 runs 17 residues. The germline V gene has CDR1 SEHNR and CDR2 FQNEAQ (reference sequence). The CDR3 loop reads CASSFRGQFSSGNTIYF. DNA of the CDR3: TGTGCCAGCAGCTTTAGGGGACAGTTTTCCTCTGGAAACACCATATATTTT.

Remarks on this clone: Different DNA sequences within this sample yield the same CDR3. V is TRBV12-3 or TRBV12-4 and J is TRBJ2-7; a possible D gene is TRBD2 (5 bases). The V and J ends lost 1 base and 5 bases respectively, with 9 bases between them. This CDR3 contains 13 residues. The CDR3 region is CASSLGAGHEQYF. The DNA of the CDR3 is TGTGCCAGCAGTTTAGGGGCGGGCCACGAGCAGTACTTC.

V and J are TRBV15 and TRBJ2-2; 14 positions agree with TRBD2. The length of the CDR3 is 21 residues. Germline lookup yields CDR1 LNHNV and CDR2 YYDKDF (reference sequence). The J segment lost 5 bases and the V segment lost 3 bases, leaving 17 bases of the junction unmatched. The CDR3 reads CATSSKTGLAGALTGTGELFF. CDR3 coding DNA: TGTGCCACCAGCAGCAAAACGGGACTAGCGGGAGCCCTCACGGGGACCGGGGAGCTGTTTTTT.

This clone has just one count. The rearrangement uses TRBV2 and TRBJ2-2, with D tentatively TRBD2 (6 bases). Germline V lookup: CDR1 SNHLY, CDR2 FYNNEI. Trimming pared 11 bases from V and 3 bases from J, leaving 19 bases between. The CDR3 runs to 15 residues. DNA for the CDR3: TGTGCCTGGACGGCGGGACTTTTTTACACCGGGGAGCTGTTTTTT. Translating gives CAWTAGLFYTGELFF.

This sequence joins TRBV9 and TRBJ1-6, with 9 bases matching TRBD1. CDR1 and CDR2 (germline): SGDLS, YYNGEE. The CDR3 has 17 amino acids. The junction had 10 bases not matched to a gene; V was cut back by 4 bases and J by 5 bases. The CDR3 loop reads CASSPRDRVSHNSPLHF. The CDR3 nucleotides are TGTGCCAGCAGCCCCCGGGACAGGGTATCTCATAATTCACCCCTCCACTTT.

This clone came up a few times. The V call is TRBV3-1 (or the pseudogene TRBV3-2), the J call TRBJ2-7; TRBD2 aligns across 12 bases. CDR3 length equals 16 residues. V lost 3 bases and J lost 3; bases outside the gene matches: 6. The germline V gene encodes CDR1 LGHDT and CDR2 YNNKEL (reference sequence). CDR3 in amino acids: CASSQSGTSGFYEQYF. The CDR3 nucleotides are TGTGCCAGCAGCCAGAGCGGGACTAGCGGGTTCTACGAGCAGTACTTC.